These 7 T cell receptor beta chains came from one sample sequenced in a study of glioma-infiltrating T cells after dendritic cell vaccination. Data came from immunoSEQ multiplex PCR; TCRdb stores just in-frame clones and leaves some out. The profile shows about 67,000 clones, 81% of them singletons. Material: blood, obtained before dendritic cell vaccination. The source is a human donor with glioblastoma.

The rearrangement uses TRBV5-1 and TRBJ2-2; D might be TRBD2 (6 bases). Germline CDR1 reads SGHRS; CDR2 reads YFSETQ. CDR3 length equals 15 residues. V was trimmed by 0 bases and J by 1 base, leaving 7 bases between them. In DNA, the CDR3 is TGCGCCAGCAGCTTGGTAGCGGTGAACACCGGGGAGCTGTTTTTT. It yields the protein CASSLVAVNTGELFF.

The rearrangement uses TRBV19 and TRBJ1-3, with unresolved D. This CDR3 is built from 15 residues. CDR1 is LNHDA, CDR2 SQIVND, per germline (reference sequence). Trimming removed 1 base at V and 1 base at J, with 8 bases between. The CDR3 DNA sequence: TGTGCCAGTAGTATAGCCGGCGGATCTGGAAACACCATATATTTT. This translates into CASSIAGGSGNTIYF.

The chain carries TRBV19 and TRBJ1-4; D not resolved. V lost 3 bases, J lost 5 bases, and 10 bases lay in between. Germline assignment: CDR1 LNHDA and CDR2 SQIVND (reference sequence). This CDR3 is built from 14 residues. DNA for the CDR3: TGTGCCAGTAGTATGAGTGCGTTCAATGAAAAACTGTTTTTT. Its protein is CASSMSAFNEKLFF.

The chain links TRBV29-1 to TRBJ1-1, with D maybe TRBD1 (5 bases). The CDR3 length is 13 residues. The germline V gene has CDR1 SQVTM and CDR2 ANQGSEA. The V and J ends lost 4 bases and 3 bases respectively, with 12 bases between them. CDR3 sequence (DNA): TGCAGCGTTGGGGGGGGTACGGACACTGAAGCTTTCTTT. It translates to CSVGGGTDTEAFF. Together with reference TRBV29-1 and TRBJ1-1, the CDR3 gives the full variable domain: SAVISQKPSRDICQRGTSLTIQCQVDSQVTMMFWYRQQPGQSLTLIATANQGSEATYESGFVIDKFPISRPNLTFSTLTVSNMSPEDSSIYLCSVGGGTDTEAFFGQGTRLTVV.

In nucleotides, the CDR3 is TGTGCCAGCAGCTCCCAAGGCAGGGGGTCAGATACGCAGTATTTT. Protein: CASSSQGRGSDTQYF. The rearrangement joins TRBV13 to TRBJ2-3, with 7 bases matching TRBD1. CDR1 is PRHDT, CDR2 FYEKMQ, per germline (reference sequence). Germline trimming cut 4 bases from V and 4 bases from J; bases unmatched to any gene: 8. This CDR3 contains 15 residues.

CDR3 sequence (DNA): TGTGCCAGCTCACCGGGGCTAGCGGGGATAACCTACGAGCAGTACTTC. It encodes CASSPGLAGITYEQYF. This chain links TRBV18 with TRBJ2-7, with TRBD2 identical over 9 bases. Germline trimming cut 3 bases from V and 2 bases from J; bases unmatched to any gene: 8. The length of the CDR3 is 16 residues. Looked up from germline, CDR1 is KGHSH and CDR2 is LQKENI.

The DNA for the CDR3 is TGTGCCACCAGCAGAGATTACTTTGGTGCTGGCTATGACAGGCTTAGCAATCAGCCCCAGCATTTT. Its translation: CATSRDYFGAGYDRLSNQPQHF. V and J are TRBV15 and TRBJ1-5; D may be TRBD1 (6 bases). The CDR3 is 22 amino acids. V was shortened by 0 bases and J by 0 bases, with 27 bases between the two germline ends. Germline assignment: CDR1 LNHNV and CDR2 YYDKDF (reference sequence).